This is a list of T cell receptor beta chains from one sample in a study of blood T cells in healthy people across ages. TCRdb redid the calling of the 5' RACE reads with MiXCR, one entry per CDR3 protein. The sample includes more than 900,000 distinct CDR3 sequences, approximately 25% of them seen just once. These data also formed part of another study, on T cells of mothers and their children.

The sequencing sample was made of blood. All receptors derive from a girl aged 2 to 9 in good health. Both conserved end residues are part of each CDR3. The D gene is left open where the match is weak. The size field is filled for only some rows; it gives once, few, many or a size class.

clone_size j_call d_call v_call cdr3_aa cdr3_nt
- TRBJ2-7 - TRBV2 CASSENQGPHEQYF TGTGCCAGCAGTGAAAACCAGGGCCCCCACGAGCAGTACTTC
- TRBJ2-1 - TRBV13 CASSSPRNEQFF TGTGCCAGCAGTTCCCCTCGGAATGAGCAGTTCTTC
few TRBJ2-7 TRBD1 TRBV20-1 CSAIGTGGLYYEQYF TGCAGTGCTATAGGGACAGGGGGTTTGTACTACGAGCAGTACTTC
few TRBJ1-2 - TRBV29-1 CRKQLGHTGSYTF TGCAGGAAACAATTGGGACACACTGGGAGCTACACCTTC
- TRBJ2-7 TRBD1 TRBV27 CASSLGTENYEQYF TGTGCCAGCAGTTTAGGGACAGAGAACTACGAGCAGTACTTC
- TRBJ1-2 - TRBV29-1 CSAGKGDGYTF TGCAGCGCCGGTAAGGGCGATGGCTACACCTTC
- TRBJ2-5 - TRBV7-3 CASSPGVGGSETQYF TGTGCCAGCAGCCCCGGCGTGGGGGGATCGGAGACCCAGTACTTC
- TRBJ2-7 - TRBV4-3 CASSQDRDGYEQYF TGCGCCAGCAGCCAAGACAGGGACGGCTACGAGCAGTACTTC
- TRBJ2-1 TRBD1 TRBV28 CASRGTGETNEQFF TGTGCCAGCAGGGGGACAGGGGAGACCAATGAGCAGTTCTTC
few TRBJ2-5 - TRBV29-1 CSVGPDLGETQYF TGCAGCGTTGGCCCGGATCTGGGAGAGACCCAGTACTTC
- TRBJ2-7 - TRBV29-1 CSVGETSGRQTAPYEQYF TGCAGCGTTGGTGAGACCTCCGGTCGTCAGACCGCCCCCTACGAGCAGTACTTC
few TRBJ1-6 - TRBV4-1 CASSQGQTDYLYSNSPLHF TGCGCCAGCAGCCAAGGACAGACCGACTACCTTTACTCTAATTCACCCCTCCACTTT
- TRBJ2-5 - TRBV11-2 CASSLDFVETQYF TGTGCCAGCAGCTTAGATTTCGTTGAGACCCAGTACTTC
- TRBJ2-6 - TRBV4-3 CASSFDLAANVLTF TGCGCCAGCAGCTTCGACCTCGCGGCCAACGTCCTGACTTTC
- TRBJ2-5 - TRBV20-1 CSARGLSPETQYF TGCAGTGCTAGAGGACTATCCCCAGAGACCCAGTACTTC
few TRBJ2-7 TRBD1 TRBV29-1 CSVYDRGYEQYF TGCAGCGTATACGACAGGGGCTACGAGCAGTACTTC
once TRBJ2-6 - TRBV27 CASSSQYTGANVLTF TGTGCCAGCAGTTCACAATACACTGGGGCCAACGTCCTGACTTTC
few TRBJ2-4 - TRBV6-5 CASSPRTLKNIQYF TGTGCCAGCAGTCCACGGACCCTAAAAAACATTCAGTACTTC
- TRBJ2-5 - TRBV5-1 CASSLRPAGEETQYF TGCGCCAGCAGCTTGCGCCCGGCAGGGGAGGAGACCCAGTACTTC
- TRBJ2-6 TRBD1 TRBV5-5 CASSSHPGTGDNVLTF TGTGCCAGCAGTTCTCATCCCGGGACAGGGGACAACGTCCTGACTTTC
few TRBJ1-4 TRBD1 TRBV9 CASSAAGTGNEKLFF TGTGCCAGCAGCGCGGCCGGGACAGGGAATGAAAAACTGTTTTTT
- TRBJ1-2 - TRBV7-8 CASSSGSGPNYGYTF TGTGCCAGCAGCTCGGGAAGCGGCCCGAACTATGGCTACACCTTC
few TRBJ2-5 TRBD1 TRBV7-3 CASSRTGLEETQYF TGTGCCAGCAGTAGGACAGGTTTGGAGGAGACCCAGTACTTC
- TRBJ2-1 - TRBV5-1 CASNPGAGTNEQFF TGCGCCAGCAATCCCGGGGCGGGAACGAATGAGCAGTTCTTC
few TRBJ1-5 - TRBV3-1 CASSQEYGNQPQHF TGTGCCAGCAGCCAAGAATATGGTAATCAGCCCCAGCATTTT
- TRBJ2-1 TRBD1 TRBV2 CASSSEGQALNEQFF TGTGCCAGCAGTTCAGAGGGACAGGCCCTCAATGAGCAGTTCTTC
few TRBJ2-4 - TRBV10-3 CAISGSENIQYF TGTGCCATCAGTGGGTCGGAAAACATTCAGTACTTC
few TRBJ2-7 TRBD1 TRBV29-1 CSVPRTGGAGEQYF TGCAGCGTTCCCCGGACAGGGGGCGCAGGCGAGCAGTACTTC
- TRBJ1-2 - TRBV12-3/TRBV12-4 CASSSGGAGEGYTF TGTGCCAGCAGTTCGGGGGGCGCAGGGGAAGGCTACACCTTC
- TRBJ2-1 TRBD2 TRBV11-2 CASSKLAGGSDEQFF TGTGCCAGCAGCAAATTAGCGGGGGGTTCGGATGAGCAGTTCTTC
- TRBJ2-7 - TRBV3-1 CASSRDGGYEQYF TGTGCCAGCAGCCGAGATGGAGGCTACGAGCAGTACTTC
few TRBJ2-5 - TRBV27 CASSLWAFQETQYF TGTGCCAGCAGTTTATGGGCTTTTCAAGAGACCCAGTACTTC
few TRBJ1-4 TRBD1 TRBV4-3 CASSPRVDRGEKLFF TGCGCCAGCAGCCCAAGAGTAGACAGGGGTGAAAAACTGTTTTTT
few TRBJ1-2 - TRBV7-9 CASSDSATADFYGYTF TGTGCCAGCAGCGATTCAGCGACGGCGGACTTCTATGGCTACACCTTC
few TRBJ1-5 - TRBV10-3 CAISESDRPQHF TGTGCCATCAGTGAGTCGGATCGGCCCCAGCATTTT
few TRBJ2-1 TRBD2 TRBV20-1 CSVPGLDSYNEQFF TGCAGTGTTCCGGGACTAGACTCCTACAATGAGCAGTTCTTC
- TRBJ2-5 TRBD2 TRBV20-1 CSARASGGAGETQYF TGCAGTGCTAGGGCTAGCGGGGGGGCGGGAGAGACCCAGTACTTC
- TRBJ1-1 - TRBV18 CASARVTNTEAFF TGTGCCAGCGCCAGGGTAACTAACACTGAAGCTTTCTTT
- TRBJ2-3 - TRBV12-3/TRBV12-4 CASSQGREPDTQYF TGTGCCAGCAGTCAAGGACGGGAACCAGATACGCAGTATTTT
few TRBJ1-1 - TRBV7-3 CASSADGPAGTEAFF TGTGCCAGCAGCGCAGACGGCCCGGCGGGCACTGAAGCTTTCTTT
- TRBJ2-1 TRBD2 TRBV20-1 CSARTSGPPVDEQFF TGCAGTGCTAGGACTAGCGGCCCTCCGGTGGATGAGCAGTTCTTC
- TRBJ2-7 TRBD1 TRBV10-3 CAISGSGQGIGVGYEQYF TGCGCCATCAGTGGTTCTGGACAGGGGATTGGAGTAGGGTACGAGCAGTACTTC
- TRBJ2-1 - TRBV5-1 CASSLQGFEQFF TGCGCCAGCAGCTTACAGGGTTTTGAGCAGTTCTTC
- TRBJ2-1 - TRBV24-1 CATSDLLVNEQFF TGTGCCACCAGTGATTTGCTCGTGAATGAGCAGTTCTTC
- TRBJ2-5 - TRBV15 CATSPLGQQETQYF TGTGCCACCAGCCCATTGGGGCAGCAAGAGACCCAGTACTTC
- TRBJ1-5 - TRBV29-1 CSVEEGGTGQPQHF TGCAGCGTTGAAGAAGGGGGGACTGGGCAGCCCCAGCATTTT
few TRBJ2-7 TRBD1 TRBV6-5 CASSYRGTGVVYEQYF TGTGCCAGCAGTTACCGAGGGACAGGGGTAGTGTACGAGCAGTACTTC